The clone carrying this T cell receptor (beta chain) was counted a few times. Antigen specificity is unknown. From RNA transcripts, TCR beta CDR3 regions were amplified. The HTBI primer set served for first-round RT-PCR of the TCR CDR3. TCRdb recomputed calls from the multiplex PCR reads with MiXCR, one row per CDR3 protein. The data hold about 160,000 distinct CDR3 sequences, with about 9.4% observed a single time. The length of the CDR3 is 16 residues. The germline V gene encodes CDR1 LGHNA and CDR2 YNFKEQ. The V end was cut by 0 bases, the J end by 5 bases, with 16 bases between. This sample stems from a study of T cells in Graves' hyperthyroidism and ophthalmopathy. Overall study findings and caveats: From stable hyperthyroidism, ophthalmopathy was set apart by a 13 V-J model.

What was sequenced was blood. The V gene is TRBV4-2, the J gene TRBJ1-2; D not certain. The receptor comes from a woman younger than 35 with Graves' hyperthyroidism that later progressed to Graves' ophthalmopathy. CDR3 in DNA: TGTGCCAGCAGCCAAGATCCTACGACGTCTGTTTATGGCTACACCTTC. This sequence encodes CASSQDPTTSVYGYTF.